The TCR beta chain described here comes from a study of T cells in Graves' hyperthyroidism and ophthalmopathy. Study overall: Peripheral blood was collected at initial diagnosis, before any treatment.

Thyroid ultrasound and orbital computed tomography, with clinical symptoms and serum thyroxine and TRAb, informed diagnoses. Study observations and caveats: Within blood appeared most thyroid clonotypes that had expanded above 0.001. In validation, the model predicted ophthalmopathy. These predictions came a median approximately six months before onset.

From RNA transcripts, TCR beta CDR3 regions were amplified. The HTBI primer set was used in a first-round RT-PCR of the TCR CDR3. Each CDR3 protein is one row after TCRdb ran MiXCR on the multiplex PCR reads. This table holds under 350,000 distinct CDR3 sequences, around 20% found once. This clonotype was picked up a small number of times. Its antigen is currently unknown. The CDR3 totals 15 residues. Germline assignment: CDR1 SEHNR and CDR2 FQNEAQ (reference sequence). After removal of 2 bases from V and 4 bases from J, the junction contained 2 bases not matched to a gene. The sample taken for sequencing was blood. The gene calls are TRBV7-9 and TRBJ2-2, with TRBD1 matching 9 bases. This clonotype was sampled from a woman in her forties or fifties with Graves' hyperthyroidism. This CDR3 is CASSLNRGRTGELFF. The CDR3 DNA reads as TGTGCCAGCAGCTTAAACAGGGGGCGCACCGGGGAGCTGTTTTTT. Drawing the rest from reference TRBV7-9 and TRBJ2-2, the complete variable domain is DTGVSQNPRHKITKRGQNVTFRCDPISEHNRLYWYRQTLGQGPEFLTYFQNEAQLEKSRLLSDRFSAERPKGSFSTLEIQRTEQGDSAMYLCASSLNRGRTGELFFGEGSRLTVL.